Below are 30 T cell receptor beta chains sequenced from a single sample in a study of T cells in Graves' hyperthyroidism and ophthalmopathy. Researchers amplified the TCR beta CDR3 regions from RNA transcripts. HTBI primers were used for first-round RT-PCR of the TCR CDR3. Each CDR3 protein is one row after TCRdb ran MiXCR on the multiplex PCR reads. The table has about 350,000 distinct CDR3 sequences, around 14% seen once; the top ten hold around 23%. Sequencing was carried out using blood. Receptors originate from a woman in her 30s with Graves' hyperthyroidism.

At least ten counts were recorded for this clonotype. J is TRBJ1-5 and V is TRBV6-1; D gene ambiguous. The CDR3 consists of 14 residues. Trimming cost V 0 bases and J 6 bases, with 9 bases left between them. Germline V gene sequence: CDR1 MNHNS, CDR2 SASEGT. Here the CDR3 DNA reads TGTGCCAGCAGTGAAGCTCAATGGGGTCAGCCCCAGCATTTT. Protein sequence: CASSEAQWGQPQHF.

This clonotype was recorded many times. This sequence joins TRBV7-2 and TRBJ2-7, with D hard to call. The V end lost 3 bases, the J end lost 4 bases, and 4 bases lay between the germline ends. In germline, CDR1 is SGHTA, CDR2 FQGNSA. This CDR3 is built from 11 residues. The CDR3 DNA reads as TGTGCCAGCAGCTTGCAATACGAGCAGTACTTC. It codes for CASSLQYEQYF.

There are a few counts of this clonotype. The J gene is TRBJ2-4, the V gene TRBV20-1; 7 bases are a match to TRBD1. Germline CDR1 reads DFQATT; CDR2 reads SNEGSKA (reference sequence). J lost 0 bases, V lost 6 bases, and 8 bases had no gene match. The CDR3 sequence is 15 residues long. Written as DNA, the CDR3 is TGCAGTGCACCAGACAGGGCTTTAGCCAAAAACATTCAGTACTTC. It encodes CSAPDRALAKNIQYF.

The V call is TRBV19, the J call TRBJ1-5; D unclear. V lost 5 bases, J lost 11 bases, and 16 bases lay in between. CDR3 size: 13 residues. Germline V lookup: CDR1 LNHDA, CDR2 SQIVND (reference sequence). Written as DNA, the CDR3 is TGTGCCAGTAGTGCGAGAAGACGGGCGTCCCAGCATTTT. Protein: CASSARRRASQHF.

The chain recombines TRBV29-1 with TRBJ2-1, with 11 bases aligning to TRBD2. The trim removed 8 bases at V and 6 bases at J, leaving 9 bases unmatched. The CDR3 is 14 residues long. Germline loops: CDR1 SQVTM, CDR2 ANQGSEA. The CDR3 sequence is CSFWTSGFGNEQFF. The CDR3 region has the DNA TGCAGCTTTTGGACTAGCGGGTTTGGCAATGAGCAGTTCTTC.

This clonotype has a count of ten or more. The chain employs TRBV19 and TRBJ2-2; TRBD1 aligns across 8 bases. V lost 6 bases to trimming and J lost 4 bases; unmatched junction nucleotides: 1. This CDR3 has 13 amino acids. Germline V lookup: CDR1 LNHDA, CDR2 SQIVND (reference sequence). The CDR3 is CASRDRGTGELFF. The CDR3 nucleotides are TGTGCCAGTAGAGACAGGGGCACCGGGGAGCTGTTTTTT.

Many counts were recorded for this clonotype. This chain joins TRBV7-2 and TRBJ1-5; TRBD1 agrees at 7 bases. The germline CDR1 and CDR2 sequences are SGHTA and FQGNSA. The CDR3 contains 14 residues. With 1 base clipped from V and 9 bases from J, the junction kept 6 bases outside the gene matches. CDR3 nucleotides: TGTGCCAGCAGCTTAGACAGGGGCCAAGGGCCCCAGCATTTT. This codes for CASSLDRGQGPQHF.

This clonotype was counted at least ten times. The chain carries TRBV12-3 or TRBV12-4 and TRBJ2-3; TRBD2 matches 12 bases. J was trimmed by 5 bases and V by 7 bases; bases with no gene match: 4. The CDR3 length is 14 residues. The CDR3, as DNA: TGTGCCAGCACTCCGGGACTAGCGGGAGATACGCAGTATTTT. Translation: CASTPGLAGDTQYF.

In this sample, this clonotype turned up many times. The chain carries TRBV24-1 and TRBJ2-1; 7 nucleotides align to TRBD2. This CDR3 spans 14 amino acids. Germline values: CDR1 KGHDR, CDR2 SFDVKD. V lost 6 bases and J lost 3; bases outside the gene matches: 4. This chain's CDR3 is CATSRGGSYNEQFF. The CDR3 nucleotides read TGTGCCACCAGTCGGGGCGGGAGCTACAATGAGCAGTTCTTC.

This clonotype came up many times. The V gene is TRBV28, the J gene TRBJ1-3, with D unclear. Germline CDR1 and CDR2: MDHEN and SYDVKM. This CDR3 has 15 amino acids. Trimming left V 5 bases short and J 3 bases short, with 14 bases between. CDR3: CASSDPRFDGNTIYF. The CDR3 nucleotides read TGTGCCAGCAGTGATCCCCGTTTTGATGGAAACACCATATATTTT.

This clonotype has just a few counts. This chain connects TRBV30 to TRBJ1-6; TRBD1 might be the D (5 bases). V was trimmed by 0 bases and J by 6 bases, leaving 18 bases between them. The CDR3 loop spans 17 amino acids. Germline CDR1 is GTSNPN and CDR2 is SVGIG (reference sequence). The CDR3 sequence is CAWSVRRGDWSNSPLHF. CDR3 DNA: TGTGCCTGGAGTGTACGGAGAGGGGATTGGAGTAATTCACCCCTCCACTTT.

This clonotype was counted only a few times. The chain joins TRBV7-9 to TRBJ2-1; TRBD2 agrees at 10 bases. Trimming took 10 bases from V and 5 from J; bases not matched to a gene: 8. Germline-derived CDR1 and CDR2 are SEHNR and FQNEAQ (reference sequence). This CDR3 spans 14 amino acids. CDR3 region: CAIGTSGVDNEQFF. The CDR3 bases are TGTGCCATTGGAACTAGCGGGGTCGACAATGAGCAGTTCTTC. Based on the CDR3 plus reference TRBV7-9 and TRBJ2-1, the full variable domain is DTGVSQNPRHKITKRGQNVTFRCDPISEHNRLYWYRQTLGQGPEFLTYFQNEAQLEKSRLLSDRFSAERPKGSFSTLEIQRTEQGDSAMYLCAIGTSGVDNEQFFGPGTRLTVL.

This clonotype was seen repeatedly, ten times or more. The J gene is TRBJ2-2, the V gene TRBV7-2, with a tentative D call TRBD2 (5 bases). CDR3 size: 15 residues. V lost 4 bases and J 7 bases, leaving 16 bases between the germline ends. In germline, CDR1 is SGHTA, CDR2 FQGNSA. CDR3 in amino acids: CASSSQWGAGGELFF. CDR3 sequence (DNA): TGTGCCAGCAGCTCTCAATGGGGAGCCGGCGGGGAGCTGTTTTTT.

This clonotype was observed a handful of times. The rearrangement links TRBV20-1 to TRBJ2-7, with 10 bases aligning to TRBD2. Germline V gives CDR1 DFQATT, CDR2 SNEGSKA (reference sequence). V dropped 7 bases and J dropped 2; count of bases not matched to a gene: 8. The CDR3 has 14 residues. The CDR3 DNA reads as TGCAGTGTTTGGCTAGCGGGAGTAACCTACGAGCAGTACTTC. It encodes CSVWLAGVTYEQYF.

This clonotype was found many times. The chain employs TRBV27 and TRBJ2-3; perhaps TRBD2 as D (5 bases). V lost 8 bases to trimming and J lost 2 bases, with 14 bases between them. The CDR3 contains 14 residues. Germline V gene data show CDR1 as MNHEY and CDR2 as SMNVEV (reference sequence). CDR3 sequence (DNA): TGTGCCAGCGCCTTCGGGGAAGCCACAGATACGCAGTATTTT. This encodes CASAFGEATDTQYF.

This clonotype was seen at least ten times. The chain combines TRBV12-3 or TRBV12-4 with TRBJ2-7; D perhaps matches TRBD2 (6 bases). The CDR3 loop spans 18 amino acids. V was trimmed by 3 bases and J by 2 bases, leaving 23 bases between them. The CDR3 reads CASSLGRGPLWRAYEQYF. The CDR3 DNA reads TGTGCCAGCAGTTTGGGGCGGGGACCGCTCTGGAGGGCCTACGAGCAGTACTTC.

This clonotype was recorded many times. The V gene is TRBV12-3 or TRBV12-4, the J gene TRBJ2-1; 9 bases are shared with TRBD2. The CDR3 is made up of 14 amino acids. With V trimmed by 3 bases and J by 9 bases, 6 bases remained unmatched. The CDR3 loop is CASSLSGRPLEQFF. In DNA, the CDR3 is TGTGCCAGCAGTTTGAGCGGGAGGCCGCTTGAGCAGTTCTTC.

The rearrangement links TRBV6-2 or TRBV6-3 to TRBJ1-6; a weak D match, TRBD1 (5 bases). Germline lookup yields CDR1 MNHEY and CDR2 SVGEGT. Trimming removed 6 bases at V and 9 bases at J, with 12 bases between. This CDR3 is built from 13 residues. The CDR3 loop is CASRGDGASPLHF. CDR3 bases: TGTGCCAGCAGAGGGGATGGTGCTTCACCCCTCCACTTT.

This clonotype turned up a few times. V and J are TRBV7-6 and TRBJ1-1; D might be TRBD1 (6 bases). With 2 bases removed from V and 1 base from J, the gap between germline ends came to 11 bases. CDR3 length equals 15 residues. Germline CDR1 is SGHVS and CDR2 is FNYEAQ. The CDR3 DNA is TGTGCCAGCAGCTTAAACGGGGGGGCGAACACTGAAGCTTTCTTT. Residues: CASSLNGGANTEAFF. Drawing the rest from reference TRBV7-6 and TRBJ1-1, the complete variable domain is GAGVSQSPRYKVTKRGQDVALRCDPISGHVSLYWYRQALGQGPEFLTYFNYEAQQDKSGLPNDRFSAERPEGSISTLTIQRTEQRDSAMYRCASSLNGGANTEAFFGQGTRLTVV.

The gene calls are TRBV18 and TRBJ1-6; D uncertain. Germline assignment: CDR1 KGHSH and CDR2 LQKENI. V was trimmed by 2 bases and J by 7 bases, leaving 18 bases between them. The CDR3 runs 17 residues. The CDR3 nucleotides read TGTGCCAGCTCACCAAACCGGGGAGTTATTATGAATTCACCCCTCCACTTT. It yields the protein CASSPNRGVIMNSPLHF.

Turning to this clonotype: One end of the junction is discordant with germline, which a read error may explain. The V and J genes are TRBV28 and TRBJ2-7; possibly TRBD2 for D (6 bases). The germline V gene has CDR1 MDHEN and CDR2 SYDVKM. CDR3 length equals 14 residues. The chain's CDR3 is CACSLLGGTYEQYF. CDR3 DNA sequence: TGTGCCTGCAGTTTATTGGGCGGGACCTACGAGCAGTACTTC. Supplemented by reference TRBV28 and TRBJ2-7, the full variable domain reads DVKVTQSSRYLVKRTGEKVFLECVQDMDHENMFWYRQDPGLGLRLIYFSYDVKMKEKGDIPEGYSVSREKKERFSLILESASTNQTSMYLCACSLLGGTYEQYFGPGTRLTVT.

This clonotype occurred many times. The chain links TRBV7-2 to TRBJ2-2; possibly TRBD1 for D (6 bases). The CDR3 runs to 14 residues. The germline CDR1 and CDR2 sequences are SGHTA and FQGNSA. V shed 5 bases and J shed 1 base, with 8 bases lying between them. CDR3 bases: TGTGCCAGCAGCACACAGGGGAACACCGGGGAGCTGTTTTTT. It translates to CASSTQGNTGELFF.

This CDR3 reads CASSLGLAGDRTDTQYF. CDR3 nucleotide sequence: TGTGCCAGCAGCCTGGGACTAGCGGGAGACCGCACAGATACGCAGTATTTT. This sequence joins TRBV7-2 and TRBJ2-3, with TRBD2 identical over 14 bases. Germline V gives CDR1 SGHTA, CDR2 FQGNSA. The CDR3 loop spans 17 amino acids. V gave up 5 bases and J gave up 1 base; unmatched junction bases: 5.

The chain uses TRBV28 and TRBJ2-7; 9 bases agree with TRBD2. The CDR3 consists of 22 residues. CDR1 MDHEN and CDR2 SYDVKM come from the germline V gene. The trim removed 8 bases at V and 3 bases at J, leaving 32 bases unmatched. The CDR3: CASQGVSGSRPGRTSNFYEQYF. In DNA form, the CDR3 reads TGTGCCAGCCAAGGGGTTAGCGGGAGTCGCCCGGGGAGAACATCGAATTTCTACGAGCAGTACTTC.

The rearrangement uses TRBV4-1 and TRBJ2-2; 13 nucleotides line up with TRBD2. The CDR3 extends over 17 amino acids. Germline V gene lookup returns CDR1 MGHRA and CDR2 YSYEKL. J gave up 4 bases and V 4 bases, and 6 bases lay outside the gene matches. The CDR3 here is CASSRRTSGSSTGELFF. DNA for the CDR3: TGCGCCAGCAGCCGCAGGACTAGCGGGAGTAGCACCGGGGAGCTGTTTTTT.

Ten or more counts support this clonotype. This rearrangement joins TRBV9 to TRBJ2-2, with 10 bases aligning to TRBD2. CDR1 and CDR2 from the germline V gene are SGDLS and YYNGEE. V lost 3 bases, J lost 0 bases, and 8 bases stayed unmatched. This CDR3 region has 18 residues. The CDR3 loop is CASSGPGLADTNTGELFF. CDR3 nucleotides: TGTGCCAGCAGCGGACCCGGACTAGCGGATACGAACACCGGGGAGCTGTTTTTT.

Many counts were recorded for this clonotype. The chain links TRBV20-1 to TRBJ2-3, with D possibly being TRBD1 (6 bases). The CDR3 contains 16 residues. Trimming pared 0 bases from V and 5 bases from J, leaving 18 bases between. Germline V gives CDR1 DFQATT, CDR2 SNEGSKA (reference sequence). For the CDR3, the DNA is TGCAGTGCTAGAGATCTGGCAGGGGCGAGGATAGATACGCAGTATTTT. This translates into CSARDLAGARIDTQYF.

This clonotype was recorded many times. V usage is TRBV12-5 and J usage is TRBJ2-2, with TRBD1 matching 7 bases. The CDR3 runs 14 residues. Trimming took 3 bases from V and 4 from J; bases not matched to a gene: 2. CDR1 is LGHNT and CDR2 is FRNRAP in the germline V gene. The CDR3 DNA follows: TGTGCTAGTGGTTTCGGACAGGCCACCGGGGAGCTGTTTTTT. Its translation: CASGFGQATGELFF.

This clonotype was seen ten or more times. The chain recombines TRBV2 with TRBJ2-7; the match to TRBD1 covers 8 bases. This CDR3 has 13 residues. J was trimmed by 2 bases and V by 8 bases; bases with no gene match: 5. Looked up from germline, CDR1 is SNHLY and CDR2 is FYNNEI. CDR3 in DNA: TGTGCCAGCGGGACAGGAAGAGCCTACGAGCAGTACTTC. It translates to CASGTGRAYEQYF.

This sequence joins TRBV10-3 and TRBJ2-3, with D possibly being TRBD1 (6 bases). V was shortened by 4 bases and J by 5 bases, with 19 bases between the two germline ends. CDR3 length equals 16 residues. Looked up from germline, CDR1 is ENHRY and CDR2 is SYGVKD. CDR3 sequence reads: CAISVGMGATLDTQYF. For the CDR3, the DNA is TGTGCCATCAGTGTGGGGATGGGGGCTACCTTAGATACGCAGTATTTT.